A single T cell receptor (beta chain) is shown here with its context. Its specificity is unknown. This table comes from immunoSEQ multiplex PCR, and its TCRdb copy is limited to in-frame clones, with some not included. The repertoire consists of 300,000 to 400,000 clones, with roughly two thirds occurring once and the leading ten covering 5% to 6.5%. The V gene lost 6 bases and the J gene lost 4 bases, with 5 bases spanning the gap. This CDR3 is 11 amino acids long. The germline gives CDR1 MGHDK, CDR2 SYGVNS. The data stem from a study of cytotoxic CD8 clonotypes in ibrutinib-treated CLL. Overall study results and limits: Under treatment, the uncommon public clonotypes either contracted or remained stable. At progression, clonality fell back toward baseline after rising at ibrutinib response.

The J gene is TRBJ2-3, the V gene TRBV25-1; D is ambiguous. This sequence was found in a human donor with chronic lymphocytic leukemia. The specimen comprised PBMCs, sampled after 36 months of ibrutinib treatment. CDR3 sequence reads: CASRQADTQYF. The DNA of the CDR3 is TGTGCCAGCAGGCAAGCAGATACGCAGTATTTT.